Detailed here is one T cell receptor (beta chain). MiXCR was run by TCRdb on the 5' RACE reads, yielding one entry per CDR3 protein. The data show around 26,000 distinct CDR3 sequences, less than 3.5% seen once. The data are from a study of T cells after yellow fever vaccination. Study details: Each of the EM, EMRA, CM and Tscm memory subsets was sorted based on CD3, CD45RA, CCR7 and CD95. Study-wide points: Repertoires obtained by FACS sorting could include abundant clonotypes that entered as contaminants from the bulk population. Sorted memory subsets on day 0 lacked detectable levels of almost all vaccine-responding clonotypes.

Deletions cut 3 bases from V and 15 bases from J, with 15 bases between. The CDR3 has 12 residues. The V gene's germline CDR1 is SGHTA and CDR2 FQGNSA. This specimen consisted of PBMCs, either bulk or a sorted T-cell subset (CD4+, CD8+, memory, or dextramer-sorted; not recorded which), obtained 35 to 50 days after the first yellow fever vaccination. The chain carries TRBV7-2 and TRBJ2-1; D might be TRBD2 (6 bases). The receptor was isolated from a man younger than 30 who received the YFV17D yellow fever vaccine. In DNA form, the CDR3 reads TGTGCCAGCAGCTTGCCGGGACTGCGGACGTTCTTC. Protein product: CASSLPGLRTFF.